Listed below are T cell receptor beta chains from one sample, sequenced in a study of T cell responses to AZD1222 COVID-19 vaccine. Some clones are missing from TCRdb's copy, which holds only in-frame ones; the method was immunoSEQ multiplex PCR. Here the sample spans approximately 88,000 clones, 70% to 90% being singletons. The sequencing here drew on peripheral blood, taken 28 days after the second AZD1222 dose. The receptors come from an adult who received the AZD1222 COVID-19 vaccine. The conserved cysteine and the conserved F or W are not part of the CDR3 here. A D gene is named only where the DNA matches it firmly. Some rows have no size entry. The others give once, few or many, or a class for an expanded clone.

TRBJ2-1,TRBD2,TRBV3-1/TRBV3-2,-,ASSQAWTSNEQF
TRBJ1-6,TRBD1,TRBV5-1,-,ASSDPTTGGGSPLH
TRBJ1-2,TRBD1,TRBV7-8,-,ASSLGQQGNNYGYT
TRBJ2-3,-,TRBV5-8,few,ASRSVGDTQY
TRBJ2-2,TRBD1,TRBV7-3,-,ASSSDRGRTGELF
TRBJ1-5,TRBD1,TRBV6-5,-,ASTATGNNQPQH
TRBJ1-2,-,TRBV6-5,-,ASSYAGSYYGYT
TRBJ1-2,TRBD1,TRBV5-1,-,ASSETGTEANYGYT
TRBJ1-3,-,TRBV11-2,-,ASSLVGNTIY
TRBJ2-2,TRBD1,TRBV24-1,-,ATRQGVTGELF